This TCR beta chain was obtained from a study of brain T cells in children with intractable seizures. This CDR3 has 15 amino acids. Trimming took 1 base from V and 4 from J, leaving 13 bases between them. Per germline, CDR1 LNHNV and CDR2 YYDKDF (reference sequence). General observations from the study: Pre- and post-surgery blood differed in depth, so pre-surgery absences may be undersampling.

Using immunoSEQ multiplex PCR, the repertoire was profiled, and TCRdb retains in-frame clones only, with some absent. The data show tens of thousands of clones, roughly 95% seen once. Only cases whose brain tissue showed the highest T cell transcript signatures were sequenced. About this clone: Its antigen is currently unknown.

The material sequenced was peripheral blood, taken at surgery. This TCR came from a boy younger than two with focal cortical dysplasia and intractable seizures. The rearrangement joins TRBV15 to TRBJ1-2; D might be TRBD1 (6 bases). For the CDR3, the DNA is TGTGCCACCAGCAGAGGAAGGACAGAGCTCTATGGCTACACCTTC. Amino acid sequence: CATSRGRTELYGYTF.